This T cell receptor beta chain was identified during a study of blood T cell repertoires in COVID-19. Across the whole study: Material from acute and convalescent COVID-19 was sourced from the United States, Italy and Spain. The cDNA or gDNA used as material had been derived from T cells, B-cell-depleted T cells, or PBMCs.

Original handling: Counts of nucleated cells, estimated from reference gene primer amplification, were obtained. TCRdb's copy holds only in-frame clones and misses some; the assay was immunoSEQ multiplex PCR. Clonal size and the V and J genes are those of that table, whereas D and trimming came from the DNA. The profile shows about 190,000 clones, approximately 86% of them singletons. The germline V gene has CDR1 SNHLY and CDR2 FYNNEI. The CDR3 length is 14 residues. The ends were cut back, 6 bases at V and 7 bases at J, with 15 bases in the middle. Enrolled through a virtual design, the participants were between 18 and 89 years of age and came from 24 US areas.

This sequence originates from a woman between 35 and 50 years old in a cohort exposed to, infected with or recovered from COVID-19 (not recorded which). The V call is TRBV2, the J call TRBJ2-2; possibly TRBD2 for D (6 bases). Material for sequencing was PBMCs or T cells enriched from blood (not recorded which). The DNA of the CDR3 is TGTGCCAGCAGGGAGGGAGGCGGGGTCGGGGAGCTGTTTTTT. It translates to CASREGGGVGELFF.